This T cell receptor (beta chain) comes out of a study of cytotoxic CD8 clonotypes in ibrutinib-treated CLL. Study-wide context: Partial response occurred in roughly 25 patients and complete response in 2; at median roughly 74 months, approximately 14 remained remitted and some twelve progressed.

Genomic DNA in an amount of about 2 micrograms was extracted from cryopreserved PBMCs and used for the preparation of TCR beta libraries. TCRdb's table, derived via immunoSEQ multiplex PCR, lists solely in-frame clones and lacks some. The data hold a few hundred thousand clones, with 70% observed a single time. The CDR3 totals 11 residues. The V end was cut by 8 bases, the J end by 7 bases, with 12 bases between. CDR1 MGHDK and CDR2 SYGVNS come from the germline V gene. The input for sequencing was PBMCs, taken after 24 months of ibrutinib treatment. V and J are TRBV25-1 and TRBJ2-7; D uncertain. The clonotype comes from a human donor with chronic lymphocytic leukemia. The CDR3 bases are TGTGCCAGCGGACCCTGGTTGGAGCAGTACTTC. It yields the protein CASGPWLEQYF.